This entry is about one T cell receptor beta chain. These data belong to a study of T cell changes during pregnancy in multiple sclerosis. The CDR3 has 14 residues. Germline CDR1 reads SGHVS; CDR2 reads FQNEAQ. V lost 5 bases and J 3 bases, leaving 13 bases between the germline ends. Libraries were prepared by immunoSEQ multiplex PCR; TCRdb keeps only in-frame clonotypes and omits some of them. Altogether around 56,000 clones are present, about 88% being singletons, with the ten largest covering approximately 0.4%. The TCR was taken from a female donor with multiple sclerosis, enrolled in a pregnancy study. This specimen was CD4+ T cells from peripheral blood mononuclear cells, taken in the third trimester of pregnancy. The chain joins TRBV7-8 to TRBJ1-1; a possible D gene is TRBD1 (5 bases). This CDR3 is CASSPTGGDTEAFF. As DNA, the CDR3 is TGTGCCAGCAGCCCCACGGGAGGGGACACTGAAGCTTTCTTT.